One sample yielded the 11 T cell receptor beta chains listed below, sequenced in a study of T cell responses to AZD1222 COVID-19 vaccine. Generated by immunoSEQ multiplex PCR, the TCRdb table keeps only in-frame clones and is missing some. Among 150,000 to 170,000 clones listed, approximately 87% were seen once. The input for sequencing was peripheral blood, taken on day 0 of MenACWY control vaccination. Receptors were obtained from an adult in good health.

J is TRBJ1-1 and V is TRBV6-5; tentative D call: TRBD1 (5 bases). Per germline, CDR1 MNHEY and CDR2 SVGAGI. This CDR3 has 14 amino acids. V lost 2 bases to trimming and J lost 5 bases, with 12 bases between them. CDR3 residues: CASSYMREGTEAFF. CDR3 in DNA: TGTGCCAGCAGTTACATGAGGGAGGGGACTGAAGCTTTCTTT.

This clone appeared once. The CDR3 nucleotides read TGTGCCAGCAGCTTATGGGGGGGCGCGGACTCACCCCTCCACTTT. This codes for CASSLWGGADSPLHF. The chain combines TRBV7-2 with TRBJ1-6; maybe TRBD1 (6 bases). V lost 2 bases, J lost 10 bases, and 15 bases lay in between. The germline CDR1 and CDR2 sequences are SGHTA and FQGNSA. This CDR3 has 15 amino acids.

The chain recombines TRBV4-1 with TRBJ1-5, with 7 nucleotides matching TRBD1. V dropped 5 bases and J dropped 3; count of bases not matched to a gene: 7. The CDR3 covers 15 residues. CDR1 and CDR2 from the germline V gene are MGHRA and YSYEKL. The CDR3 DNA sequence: TGCGCCAGCAGCACTCAGGGGGGACCCAATCAGCCCCAGCATTTT. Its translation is CASSTQGGPNQPQHF.

CDR3: CASSLTGTNTEAFF. DNA of the CDR3: TGTGCCAGCAGTTTAACCGGAACGAACACTGAAGCTTTCTTT. The chain has TRBV28 and TRBJ1-1; no clear D. The germline V gene encodes CDR1 MDHEN and CDR2 SYDVKM. V was cut by 2 bases and J by 1 base, with 8 bases left in between. The CDR3 has 14 amino acids.

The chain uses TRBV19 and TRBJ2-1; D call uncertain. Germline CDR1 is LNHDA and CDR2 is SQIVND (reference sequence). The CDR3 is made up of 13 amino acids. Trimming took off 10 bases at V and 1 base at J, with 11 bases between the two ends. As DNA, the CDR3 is TGTGCCACTCAAGGGATATCCTACAATGAGCAGTTCTTC. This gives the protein CATQGISYNEQFF.

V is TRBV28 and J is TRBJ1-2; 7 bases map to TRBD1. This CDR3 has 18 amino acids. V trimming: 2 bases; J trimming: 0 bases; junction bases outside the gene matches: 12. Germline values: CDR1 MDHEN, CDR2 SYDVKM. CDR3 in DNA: TGTGCCAGCAGTTTAACGGTGGGGACAGACTCTCCTAACTATGGCTACACCTTC. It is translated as CASSLTVGTDSPNYGYTF.

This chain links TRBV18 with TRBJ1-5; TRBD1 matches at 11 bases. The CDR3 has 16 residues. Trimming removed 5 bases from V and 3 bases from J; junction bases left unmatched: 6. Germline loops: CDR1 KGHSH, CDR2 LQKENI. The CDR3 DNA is TGTGCCAGCTCAAGGCGGGACAGGGGGTACAATCAGCCCCAGCATTTT. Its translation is CASSRRDRGYNQPQHF.

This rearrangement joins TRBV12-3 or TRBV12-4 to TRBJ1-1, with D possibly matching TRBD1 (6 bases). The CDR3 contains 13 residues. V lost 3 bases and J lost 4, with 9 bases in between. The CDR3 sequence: CASSLRGSTEAFF. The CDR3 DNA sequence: TGTGCCAGCAGTTTGAGGGGGTCCACTGAAGCTTTCTTT.

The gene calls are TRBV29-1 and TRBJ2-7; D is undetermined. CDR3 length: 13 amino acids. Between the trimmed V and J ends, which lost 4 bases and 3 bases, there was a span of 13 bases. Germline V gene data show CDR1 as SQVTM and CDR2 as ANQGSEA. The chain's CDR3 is CSVGGGGNYEQYF. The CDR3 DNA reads TGCAGCGTTGGGGGTGGCGGAAACTACGAGCAGTACTTC.

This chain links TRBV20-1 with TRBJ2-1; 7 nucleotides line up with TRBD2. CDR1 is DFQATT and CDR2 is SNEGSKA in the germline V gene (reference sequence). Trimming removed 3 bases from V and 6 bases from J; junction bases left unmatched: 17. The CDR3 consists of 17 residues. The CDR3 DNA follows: TGCAGTGCTAGTGACCCCCTCCGGGACTACAGCGGCAATGAGCAGTTCTTC. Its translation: CSASDPLRDYSGNEQFF.

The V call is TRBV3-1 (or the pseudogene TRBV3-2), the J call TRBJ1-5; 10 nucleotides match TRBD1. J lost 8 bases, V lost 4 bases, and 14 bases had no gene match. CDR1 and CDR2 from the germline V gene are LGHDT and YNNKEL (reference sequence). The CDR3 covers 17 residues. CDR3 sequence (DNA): TGTGCCAGCAGCCCATTCCCGGGACAGGGGACCCTGAAGCCCCAGCATTTT. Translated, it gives CASSPFPGQGTLKPQHF.